This is a list of T cell receptor beta chains from one sample in a study of response to subunit inactivated influenza vaccine. Via MiXCR, TCRdb re-called the RT-PCR reads, giving one row per CDR3 protein. The sample consists of 540,000 or so distinct CDR3 sequences, around 13% of them appearing once. The sequences come from PBMCs from blood, collected roughly 48 days after vaccination. The receptor source for this set is a man aged 45-65 years who received an inactivated influenza vaccine. The CDR3 runs from the conserved cysteine through the conserved F or W. D genes are given only for firm matches. The size of a clone is reported for some rows only, either as once, few or many, or as a class for expanded clones.

D	V	size	J	length	CDR3	DNA
TRBD2	TRBV6-5	few	TRBJ2-1	15	CASSYWGGSGDEQFF	TGTGCCAGCAGTTACTGGGGGGGTTCGGGCGATGAGCAGTTCTTC
TRBD2	TRBV28	NA	TRBJ2-7	18	CASSLSNGLAQSSYEQYF	TGTGCCAGCAGTTTATCAAATGGACTAGCGCAGAGCTCCTACGAGCAGTACTTC
TRBD1	TRBV5-1	NA	TRBJ1-1	13	CASTWTGSAEAFF	TGCGCCAGCACTTGGACAGGGAGCGCTGAAGCTTTCTTT
NA	TRBV20-1	NA	TRBJ2-1	14	CSASGGPIYNEQFF	TGCAGTGCTAGCGGGGGGCCGATCTACAATGAGCAGTTCTTC
NA	TRBV4-1	NA	TRBJ2-7	15	CASSQGGAPLYEQYF	TGCGCCAGCAGCCAAGGGGGCGCCCCACTCTACGAGCAGTACTTC
NA	TRBV20-1	few	TRBJ2-2	16	CSARDFRRGDTGELFF	TGCAGTGCTAGAGATTTCCGCCGCGGGGACACCGGGGAGCTGTTTTTT
TRBD1	TRBV20-1	NA	TRBJ1-6	15	CSAREQGVDNSPLHF	TGCAGTGCTAGGGAGCAGGGGGTGGATAATTCACCCCTCCACTTT
TRBD1	TRBV2	few	TRBJ1-2	14	CASSRDRAFYGYTF	TGTGCCAGCAGCCGGGACAGGGCTTTTTATGGCTACACCTTC
TRBD2	TRBV6-2/TRBV6-3	many	TRBJ2-1	20	CASISSPASGRPSSYNEQFF	TGTGCCAGCATTTCGTCCCCGGCTAGCGGGAGGCCGAGCTCCTACAATGAGCAGTTCTTC
NA	TRBV5-1	few	TRBJ1-1	14	CASSLVSGDTEAFF	TGCGCCAGCAGCTTGGTTTCAGGGGACACTGAAGCTTTCTTT
NA	TRBV28	few	TRBJ1-2	13	CASTKGHFYGYTF	TGTGCCAGCACGAAAGGACATTTCTATGGCTACACCTTC
TRBD1	TRBV6-2/TRBV6-3	NA	TRBJ2-7	15	CASKSPGQGAYEQYF	TGTGCCAGCAAGTCTCCGGGACAGGGGGCGTACGAGCAGTACTTC
NA	TRBV3-1	few	TRBJ2-7	15	CASSQARLSRLEQYF	TGTGCCAGCAGCCAAGCAAGATTGTCACGACTCGAGCAGTACTTC
TRBD1	TRBV11-2	NA	TRBJ2-2	15	CASSSGTVGPGELFF	TGTGCCAGCAGCAGTGGGACAGTCGGTCCCGGGGAGCTGTTTTTT
NA	TRBV7-6	NA	TRBJ2-1	15	CASSLGAHAANEQFF	TGTGCCAGCAGCTTAGGGGCCCACGCGGCCAATGAGCAGTTCTTC
NA	TRBV27	NA	TRBJ1-6	15	CASSTPGPYNSPLHF	TGTGCCAGCAGTACACCGGGACCGTATAATTCACCCCTCCACTTT
TRBD1	TRBV20-1	few	TRBJ2-7	14	CSASGGQGGYEQYF	TGCAGTGCTAGCGGGGGACAGGGAGGGTACGAGCAGTACTTC
TRBD1	TRBV20-1	few	TRBJ2-1	14	CSAAGQGFFNEQFF	TGCAGTGCCGCGGGACAGGGTTTTTTCAATGAGCAGTTCTTC
NA	TRBV20-1	NA	TRBJ2-6	16	CSARQGGGSGANVLTF	TGCAGTGCTCGACAGGGAGGTGGCTCTGGGGCCAACGTCCTGACTTTC
TRBD1	TRBV5-1	NA	TRBJ2-1	16	CASTSGGTVTYNEQFF	TGCGCCAGCACCTCAGGGGGCACAGTTACGTACAATGAGCAGTTCTTC
TRBD2	TRBV7-2	NA	TRBJ2-5	16	CASSLALAGGTGTQYF	TGTGCCAGCAGCTTGGCCCTAGCGGGGGGAACGGGGACCCAGTACTTC
TRBD1	TRBV29-1	NA	TRBJ2-7	13	CGVSSGTAYEQYF	TGCGGCGTCAGTTCCGGGACAGCCTACGAGCAGTACTTC
TRBD1	TRBV2	NA	TRBJ2-3	11	CASSHRDRAVF	TGTGCCAGCAGTCACCGGGACAGAGCGGTTTTC
TRBD2	TRBV4-3	few	TRBJ2-1	17	CASSHYPSGGANNEQFF	TGCGCCAGCAGCCACTATCCTAGCGGAGGAGCAAACAATGAGCAGTTCTTC
TRBD1	TRBV6-1	few	TRBJ2-7	13	CASRGQGASEQYF	TGTGCCAGCAGAGGCCAGGGGGCCAGCGAGCAGTACTTC
TRBD2	TRBV2	few	TRBJ2-5	15	CASSNSRGNQETQYF	TGTGCCAGCAGTAACTCGCGGGGGAACCAAGAGACCCAGTACTTC
NA	TRBV12-3/TRBV12-4	many	TRBJ2-5	13	CASSILTAQTQYF	TGTGCCAGCAGTATACTGACAGCCCAGACCCAGTACTTC
TRBD1	TRBV5-1	NA	TRBJ2-1	13	CASRLDRVNEQFF	TGCGCCAGCCGGCTCGACAGGGTCAATGAGCAGTTCTTC